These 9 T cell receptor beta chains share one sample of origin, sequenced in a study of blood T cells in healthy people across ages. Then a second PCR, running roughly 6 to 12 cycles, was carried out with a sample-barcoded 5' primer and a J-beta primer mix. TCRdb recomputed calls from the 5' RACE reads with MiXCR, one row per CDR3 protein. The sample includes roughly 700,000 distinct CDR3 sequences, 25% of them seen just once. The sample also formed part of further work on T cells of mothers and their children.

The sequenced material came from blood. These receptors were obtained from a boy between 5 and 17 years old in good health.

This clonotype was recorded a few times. CDR3: CASSLWQAYNEQFF. As DNA, the CDR3 is TGTGCCAGCAGCCTGTGGCAGGCCTACAATGAGCAGTTCTTC. The chain combines TRBV12-3 or TRBV12-4 with TRBJ2-1; D is uncertain. The germline V and J ends were trimmed by 6 bases and 2 bases, with 11 bases remaining between them. There are 14 residues in the CDR3.

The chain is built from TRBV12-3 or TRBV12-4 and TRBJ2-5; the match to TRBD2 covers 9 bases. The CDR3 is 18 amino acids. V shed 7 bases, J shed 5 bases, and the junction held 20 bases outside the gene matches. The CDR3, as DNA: TGTGCCAGCACCGCCGGTGGGGCTAGCGGGACCTCCGGGGAGACCCAGTACTTC. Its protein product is CASTAGGASGTSGETQYF.

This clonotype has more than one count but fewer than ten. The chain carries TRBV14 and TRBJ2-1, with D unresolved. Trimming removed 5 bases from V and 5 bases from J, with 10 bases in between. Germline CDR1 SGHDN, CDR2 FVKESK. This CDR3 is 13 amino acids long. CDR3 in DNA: TGTGCCAGCAGCAGTCAGGTTAACAATGAGCAGTTCTTC. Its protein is CASSSQVNNEQFF.

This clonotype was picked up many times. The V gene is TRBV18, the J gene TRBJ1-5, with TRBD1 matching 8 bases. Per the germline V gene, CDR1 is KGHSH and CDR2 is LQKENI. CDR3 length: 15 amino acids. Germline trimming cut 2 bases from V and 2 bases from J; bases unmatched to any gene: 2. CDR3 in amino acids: CASSPDRGGNQPQHF. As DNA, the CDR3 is TGTGCCAGCTCACCAGACAGGGGAGGCAATCAGCCCCAGCATTTT. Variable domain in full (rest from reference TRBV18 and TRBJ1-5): NAGVMQNPRHLVRRRGQEARLRCSPMKGHSHVYWYRQLPEEGLKFMVYLQKENIIDESGMPKERFSAEFPKEGPSILRIQQVVRGDSAAYFCASSPDRGGNQPQHFGDGTRLSIL.

CDR3 amino acids: CAVAPGQGLLYTDTQYF. DNA of the CDR3: TGTGCCGTTGCTCCGGGACAGGGCCTCCTCTACACAGATACGCAGTATTTT. The chain has TRBV24-1 and TRBJ2-3; 9 bases align to TRBD1. The V segment lost 12 bases and the J segment 2 bases; nucleotides outside the gene matches: 17. The CDR3 runs to 17 residues. CDR1 and CDR2 from the germline V gene are KGHDR and SFDVKD.

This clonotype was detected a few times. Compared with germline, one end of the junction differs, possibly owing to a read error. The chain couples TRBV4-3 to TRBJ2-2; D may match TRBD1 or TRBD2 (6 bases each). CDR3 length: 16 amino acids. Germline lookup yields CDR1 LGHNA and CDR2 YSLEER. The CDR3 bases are TGCGCCAGCAGCCAAGACGGGACACCGAGCACCGGGGGGCTGTTTTTT. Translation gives CASSQDGTPSTGGLFF.

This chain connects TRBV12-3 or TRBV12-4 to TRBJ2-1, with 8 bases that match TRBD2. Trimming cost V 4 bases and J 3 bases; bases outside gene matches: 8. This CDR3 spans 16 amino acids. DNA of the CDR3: TGTGCCAGCAGTTCCCTGGCGGGGGGAAACTACAATGAGCAGTTCTTC. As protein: CASSSLAGGNYNEQFF.

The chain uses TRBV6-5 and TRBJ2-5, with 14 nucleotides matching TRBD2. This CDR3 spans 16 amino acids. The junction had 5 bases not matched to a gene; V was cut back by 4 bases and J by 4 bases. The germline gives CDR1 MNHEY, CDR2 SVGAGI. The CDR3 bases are TGTGCCAGCAGTTCTACGGGACTAGCGGGAGTAGAGACCCAGTACTTC. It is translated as CASSSTGLAGVETQYF.

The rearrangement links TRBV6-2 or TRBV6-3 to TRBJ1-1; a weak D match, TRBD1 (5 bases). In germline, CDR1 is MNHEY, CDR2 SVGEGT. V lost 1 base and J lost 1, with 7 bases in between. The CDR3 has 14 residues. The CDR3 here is CASSYWDRNTEAFF. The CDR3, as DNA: TGTGCCAGCAGTTACTGGGACCGGAACACTGAAGCTTTCTTT.